This T cell receptor beta chain was found in a study of T-cell memory formation after mild COVID-19. Study observations and caveats: Researchers report contracting CD4+ clones mostly in CM and EM, with CD8+ clones in EMRA. Whereas later expanders leaned CD4+, clones contracting day 15 to 85 showed a balanced CD4/CD8 makeup. The authors did not confirm SARS-CoV-2 specificity of second-wave clones peaking day 37.

This clonotype was found a few times. The antigen is undetermined. In germline, CDR1 is KGHSH, CDR2 LQKENI. The CDR3 is made up of 15 amino acids. Trimming pared 1 base from V and 6 bases from J, leaving 13 bases between. Constant-segment primers and 5'RACE yielded cDNA libraries for TCR alpha and TCR beta, each carrying sample barcodes and UMIs. One entry per CDR3 protein, called by TCRdb with MiXCR from the 5' RACE reads. Here the sample spans 550,000 to 600,000 distinct CDR3 sequences, about a fifth being singletons. The rearrangement joins TRBV18 to TRBJ1-5; D might be TRBD1 (5 bases). Sequencing was carried out using PBMCs or a T cell subset sorted from them (not recorded which). The TCR sequence derives from an adult woman who had mild COVID-19 (a few samples of this study predate the infection). Cell type and time point are not known. DNA of the CDR3: TGTGCCAGCTCACCACGGACGGTGCAGGGTCAGCCCCAGCATTTT. It translates to CASSPRTVQGQPQHF.